This T cell receptor (beta chain) came from a study of T cells in localized non-small cell lung cancer (TCRdb year 2020). Notes on the research overall: The study analyzed T cell repertoires of around 250 early-stage NSCLC patients, comparing tumors and uninvolved tumor-adjacent lungs. The cohort was made up of a few hundred treatment-naive NSCLC patients whose localized lung tumors had been resected. Of the NSCLC patients, 120 to 150 were male and roughly 110 were female, and the mean age was about 69 years.

The immunoSEQ Assay was used to sequence TCR beta CDR3 regions from DNA. The authors' pipeline ran thus. T cell density was computed as TCR beta template counts normalized to usable DNA estimated by amplifying housekeeping genes. Richness was estimated with the preseqR package, extrapolating to 400,000 templates for PBMC samples and 120,000 templates for tissue samples. Clonality was calculated as one minus Pielou's evenness. Tissue-enriched TCRs were identified through differential abundance testing performed on productive amino-acid clonotypes, with a minimum total count of 5 and an alpha of 0.1. The Jaccard Index and the Morisita Overlap Index were used to measure repertoire overlap between compartments. GLIPH grouped TCR beta CDR3s together with public tetramer-defined viral CDR3s, and a viral motif had to include at least three viral sequences and also show V-gene enrichment. TCRdb took this table from immuneACCESS and kept in-frame rearrangements with V and J called. Such tables lack part of the clones; where checked against another copy, unresolved V genes explain under half of the gap, and the rest is unexplained. V, J and clone size derive from that table, while D and trimming were established from the DNA sequence. The sample records some 41,000 clones, roughly 80% of which are singletons. The ten largest make up 7.8% of the sample.

At diagnosis, tumor, uninvolved tumor-adjacent lung and peripheral blood were collected and then preserved as a mix of FFPE and fresh-frozen material. For TCR repertoire profiling, blood samples were analyzed as peripheral blood mononuclear cells. Study-wide conclusions, independent of this receptor: Uninvolved tumor-adjacent lung showed the highest T cell clonality, higher than tumor, which suggests more focused antigenic responses in the adjacent lung. Multi-region tumor sequencing was not performed, so intratumor heterogeneity could not be excluded. Higher blood T cell density associated with longer overall survival, while higher adjacent-lung clonality associated with shorter survival. Of the top 100 tumor clones, a median of roughly 53 were detected in paired uninvolved adjacent lung; roughly 29 were also among that lung's top 100. Because of the exploratory design, TCR variables were selected using unadjusted p-values without false-discovery rate correction.

This clone was observed a few times. Its antigen is currently not known. Base qualities are not at hand, and no much larger clone is one base apart. Specimen: PBMCs, collected before any cancer treatment. The sequence derives from a man aged 40 to 69 with stage II lung adenocarcinoma.

The CDR3 protein: CASSFSGGTQYF. The bases are TGCGCCAGCAGCTTTAGCGGGGGGACCCAGTACTTC. The sequence is built from TRBV5-1 and TRBJ2-5, with TRBD2 matching 9 junction bases. Taken from cysteine to phenylalanine, the CDR3 has 12 residues. Only CDR3 DNA remains: 36 bases, in frame from the first base. Compared with germline, V lacks 2 bases and J lacks 7 bases; bases without a gene match: 0. CDR1 SGHRS and CDR2 YFSETQ are derived from the germline V gene.